This T cell receptor (beta chain) was recovered during a study of T cells in localized non-small cell lung cancer. General observations from the study: Clonality peaked in uninvolved adjacent lung rather than tumor. Adjacent lung had a median around 60 of the 100 largest tumor clones. A denser population of T cells in blood accompanied longer overall survival.

Looked up from germline, CDR1 is KGHSH and CDR2 is LQKENI. The CDR3 covers 12 residues. Trimming shortened V by 2 bases and J by 3 bases, and 1 base separated the two germline ends. This clone showed up just a few times. The target antigen is unknown. TCRdb's copy holds only in-frame clones and misses some; the assay was immunoSEQ multiplex PCR. Among roughly 64,000 clones listed, roughly 79% were seen once. This TCR was sampled from a man aged 35 to 70 with stage II lung adenocarcinoma. The sequences come from PBMCs, collected before any cancer treatment. The chain has TRBV18 and TRBJ1-4; D gene unclear. CDR3 amino acids: CASSPANEKLFF. The DNA of the CDR3 is TGTGCCAGCTCACCAGCTAATGAAAAACTGTTTTTT.